The clone carrying this T cell receptor beta chain was seen only once. Antigen: not known. Its ends do not fully match the called genes, so a read error is possible. The data originate from a study of tumor and adjacent non-tumor tissue in lung cancer. Study overall: Aged about 31 to 80 years, patients included 9 to 11 men and a few women with stage I to III disease.

The template was RNA from unsorted bulk tissue. Donors were chemotherapy-naive, newly diagnosed lung cancer surgical patients in China, August–November 2014. Study-wide findings and caveats: Tumor TCR diversity, when higher, was linked to shorter survival. TCR diversity was significantly greater in tumor than normal lung tissue.

The CDR3 contains 14 residues. In germline, CDR1 is MGHRA, CDR2 YSYEKL. A modified ARM-PCR protocol with three rounds of nested PCR amplified TCRbeta. MiXCR was run by TCRdb on the multiplex PCR reads, yielding one entry per CDR3 protein. In the table there are around 79,000 distinct CDR3 sequences, 55% to 80% of which are singletons. This receptor was identified in a middle-aged woman with non-small cell lung cancer. The specimen was lung tumor tissue. The V call is TRBV4-1, the J call TRBJ1-4, with 7 bases fitting TRBD1. The CDR3 bases are TGCACCAGTAGCTTGGACAGGTTTATTGAAAAACTGTTTTTT. Its protein is CTSSLDRFIEKLFF.